This TCR beta chain was recorded in a study of CD8 T cells in Susac syndrome. CD8+ and CD4+ T cells taken from blood had their TCR beta sequenced. The RNA input was about 0.5 to 1 ug, and it was reverse transcribed with random hexamers. Amplification of TCR beta CDR3 spanned 54 Vbeta and 13 Jbeta via immunoSEQ multiplex PCR. One entry per CDR3 protein results from TCRdb running MiXCR on the immunoSEQ multiplex PCR reads. The repertoire holds approximately 190,000 distinct CDR3 sequences, with approximately 93% as singletons. This TCR was recovered from a human donor in good health. Sequenced input: CD4+ T cells from PBMCs.

Here the CDR3 DNA reads TGCAGCGTACAGCCCAACCGTGAGCAGTTCTTC. Protein sequence: CSVQPNREQFF. The gene calls are TRBV29-1 and TRBJ2-1; D remains ambiguous. Germline CDR1 SQVTM, CDR2 ANQGSEA. Trimming cost V 6 bases and J 9 bases, with 12 bases left between them. The CDR3 length is 11 residues.